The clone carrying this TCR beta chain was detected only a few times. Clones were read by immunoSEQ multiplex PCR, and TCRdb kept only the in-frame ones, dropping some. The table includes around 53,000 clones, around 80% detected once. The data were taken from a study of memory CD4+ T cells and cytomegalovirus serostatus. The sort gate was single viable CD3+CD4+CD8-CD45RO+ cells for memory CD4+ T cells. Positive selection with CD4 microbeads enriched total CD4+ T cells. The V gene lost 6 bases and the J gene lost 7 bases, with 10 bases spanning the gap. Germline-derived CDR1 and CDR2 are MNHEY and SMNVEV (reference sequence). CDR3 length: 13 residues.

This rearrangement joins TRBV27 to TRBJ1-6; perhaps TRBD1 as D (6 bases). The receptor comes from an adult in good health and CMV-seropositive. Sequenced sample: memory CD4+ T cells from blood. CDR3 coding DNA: TGTGCCAGCAGACAGGGAAGGAATTCACCCCTCCACTTT. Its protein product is CASRQGRNSPLHF.